This T cell receptor beta chain came from a study of cytomegalovirus exposure and HLA in healthy donors. Study-level results: In vitro assays verified that three CMV-associated chains recognized CMV antigens specifically.

Healthy donors of bone marrow made up the group. Primers included in the PCR were 60 Vbeta and 13 Jbeta primers. Assay: immunoSEQ multiplex PCR; the TCRdb copy retains only in-frame clones and omits some. Among 150,000 to 200,000 clones listed, approximately 84% were seen once. The germline gives CDR1 SGHTA, CDR2 FQGNSA. The CDR3 totals 14 residues. With 5 bases removed from V and 8 bases from J, the gap between germline ends came to 18 bases. On this clone: Its antigen is as yet unknown.

The source material was PBMCs. The TCR sequence derives from a young woman in good health and CMV-seropositive. The chain recombines TRBV7-2 with TRBJ1-2; TRBD1 might be the D (5 bases). The CDR3 nucleotides read TGTGCCAGCAGCCCCACAGGTTTGGTGGGGGGCTACACCTTC. Its translation: CASSPTGLVGGYTF.